The 10 T cell receptor beta chains below were found in one sample sequenced in a study of CD8 T cells in Susac syndrome. Reverse transcription of roughly 0.5 to 1 ug RNA was carried out with random hexamers. TCRdb re-called the immunoSEQ multiplex PCR reads through MiXCR, storing one row per CDR3 protein. Among approximately 220,000 distinct CDR3 sequences listed, 80% to 95% were seen once. The sequenced sample consisted of CD8+ T cells from PBMCs. Receptor source: a human donor with multiple sclerosis.

The V call is TRBV6-5, the J call TRBJ2-7; 7 bases align to TRBD1. Germline-derived CDR1 and CDR2 are MNHEY and SVGAGI. Losses at the gene ends were 0 bases for V and 3 bases for J; bases not matched to a gene: 8. The CDR3 covers 16 residues. CDR3 amino acids: CASSYSQDRRHYEQYF. CDR3 DNA: TGTGCCAGCAGTTACTCCCAGGACAGGCGACACTACGAGCAGTACTTC.

The chain joins TRBV11-1 to TRBJ2-4; D is perhaps TRBD2 (6 bases). The CDR3 spans 15 residues. Germline loops: CDR1 SGHAT, CDR2 FQDESV (reference sequence). Trimming pared 5 bases from V and 8 bases from J, leaving 19 bases between. Here the CDR3 reads CASSALVGGVDIQYF. The CDR3 DNA is TGTGCCAGCAGCGCCCTAGTGGGGGGTGTGGACATTCAGTACTTC.

The J gene is TRBJ2-3, the V gene TRBV6-2 or TRBV6-3; 12 positions agree with TRBD2. CDR1 and CDR2 (germline): MNHEY, SVGEGT. J gave up 3 bases and V 2 bases, and 6 bases lay outside the gene matches. This CDR3 has 17 residues. Written as DNA, the CDR3 is TGTGCCAGCAGTTACCCATCACTAGCGGGAGGAACAGATACGCAGTATTTT. This codes for CASSYPSLAGGTDTQYF.

The chain joins TRBV6-2 or TRBV6-3 to TRBJ2-1, with D uncertain. Trimming removed 0 bases from V and 10 bases from J, with 10 bases in between. The CDR3 loop spans 13 amino acids. The germline V gene encodes CDR1 MNHEY and CDR2 SVGEGT. CDR3 bases: TGTGCCAGCAGTTACTCCCCGGTAGTCGAGCAGTTCTTC. Translation: CASSYSPVVEQFF.

The V gene is TRBV12-3 or TRBV12-4, the J gene TRBJ2-2, with TRBD1 as a possible D gene (6 bases). The CDR3 has 15 amino acids. V lost 4 bases to trimming and J lost 7 bases, with 16 bases between them. CDR3 DNA: TGTGCCAGCAGTTCCGGCAGGGGAAGGGGCGGGGAGCTGTTTTTT. This sequence encodes CASSSGRGRGGELFF.

The CDR3 bases are TGTGCCAGCAGCCCGGGACGAGATTCTGAGACCCAGTACTTC. Protein product: CASSPGRDSETQYF. The chain is built from TRBV3-1 and TRBJ2-5; D assignment may be TRBD1 or TRBD2 (5 bases each). Germline CDR1 LGHDT, CDR2 YNNKEL (reference sequence). V was cut by 4 bases and J by 5 bases, with 14 bases left in between. The CDR3 contains 14 residues.

The rearrangement links TRBV2 to TRBJ2-7, with D uncertain. Looked up from germline, CDR1 is SNHLY and CDR2 is FYNNEI. With 3 bases removed from V and 0 bases from J, the gap between germline ends came to 3 bases. The CDR3 is made up of 12 amino acids. For the CDR3, the DNA is TGTGCCAGCAGTGAGGGCTCCTACGAGCAGTACTTC. Protein: CASSEGSYEQYF.

The V and J genes are TRBV12-3 or TRBV12-4 and TRBJ1-6; D remains unclear. V lost 3 bases and J 9 bases, leaving 9 bases between the germline ends. This CDR3 has 13 amino acids. The CDR3 reads CASSFGSSSPLHF. The CDR3 bases are TGTGCCAGCAGTTTCGGCTCGAGTTCACCCCTCCACTTT.

This clonotype has only one observation. The rearrangement uses TRBV5-4 and TRBJ2-3; no definite D call. With 7 bases removed from V and 2 bases from J, the gap between germline ends came to 5 bases. CDR1 SGHNT and CDR2 YYREEE come from the germline V gene (reference sequence). This CDR3 spans 11 amino acids. CDR3 sequence (DNA): TGTGCCAGCGGAATCACAGATACGCAGTATTTT. It yields the protein CASGITDTQYF.

A single count supports this clonotype. The chain carries TRBV2 and TRBJ2-1, with 11 positions matching TRBD2. V lost 6 bases, J lost 9 bases, and 10 bases stayed unmatched. The CDR3 is 15 residues long. Germline V gives CDR1 SNHLY, CDR2 FYNNEI. The DNA of the CDR3 is TGTGCCAGCAGAGGGACTAGCGGACTCGGCAGTGAGCAGTTCTTC. Protein sequence: CASRGTSGLGSEQFF. The full variable domain, in which reference TRBV2 and TRBJ2-1 provide the parts outside the CDR3, is EPEVTQTPSHQVTQMGQEVILRCVPISNHLYFYWYRQILGQKVEFLVSFYNNEISEKSEIFDDQFSVERPDGSNFTLKIRSTKLEDSAMYFCASRGTSGLGSEQFFGPGTRLTVL.